The 22 T cell receptor beta chains in this list originate from one sample, sequenced in a study of shared clonotypes between healthy human individuals (dated by TCRdb to 2019 to 2021). Libraries were made using the immunoSEQ multiplex PCR assay. TCRdb took over this immuneACCESS table, retaining in-frame rearrangements with V and J assigned. Such tables are incomplete; in checked studies, under half of the missing clones stem from an unresolved V gene, and the remainder is unexplained. Across this sample there are approximately 2.1 million clones, with over 85% seen only once. The top ten clones comprise approximately 0.4% of the sample. The sample comprised naive CD4+ T cells from PBMCs. The sample's cell subset or site label is to be understood as: CD45RA+ positively selected. These receptor sequences come from a man aged 18 to 30 in good health. Some clones in this sample may be carry-over from other donors' samples.

The rearrangement links TRBV9 to TRBJ2-2; D might be TRBD1 (5 bases). Per germline, CDR1 SGDLS and CDR2 YYNGEE. The CDR3 loop spans 15 amino acids. Trimming took off 4 bases at V and 3 bases at J, with 13 bases between the two ends. This CDR3 reads CASSPGSRYTGELFF. The DNA for the CDR3 is TGTGCCAGCAGCCCAGGGTCTCGGTACACCGGGGAGCTGTTTTTT.

The chain carries TRBV5-1 and TRBJ2-5, with D uncertain. Germline lookup yields CDR1 SGHRS and CDR2 YFSETQ. This CDR3 contains 13 residues. The germline V and J ends were trimmed by 6 bases and 5 bases, with 14 bases remaining between them. The chain's CDR3 is CASTIVGGETQYF. CDR3 coding DNA: TGCGCCAGCACTATTGTGGGTGGGGAGACCCAGTACTTC.

In regard to this clone: A single base separates this from a much larger clone, so it may be a read error. Within the sample, other DNA sequences also encode this same CDR3. J is TRBJ2-5 and V is TRBV14; the D is unclear. The CDR3 runs to 11 residues. The germline V gene encodes CDR1 SGHDN and CDR2 FVKESK. Trimming took off 5 bases at V and 2 bases at J, with 3 bases between the two ends. CDR3 sequence reads: CASSSQETQYF. The CDR3 coding sequence is TGTGCCAGCAGCTCACAAGAGACCCAGTACTTC.

The V call is TRBV7-8, the J call TRBJ2-5; TRBD2 matches 15 bases. V lost 3 bases to trimming and J lost 0 bases; unmatched junction nucleotides: 8. The length of the CDR3 is 19 residues. Germline V lookup: CDR1 SGHVS, CDR2 FQNEAQ. DNA for the CDR3: TGTGCCAGCAGCTTCCCTGGGACTAGCGGGAGGCAGAACCAAGAGACCCAGTACTTC. It specifies CASSFPGTSGRQNQETQYF. Full variable domain (rest looked up from reference TRBV7-8 and TRBJ2-5): GAGVSQSPRYKVAKRGQDVALRCDPISGHVSLFWYQQALGQGPEFLTYFQNEAQLDKSGLPSDRFFAERPEGSVSTLKIQRTQQEDSAVYLCASSFPGTSGRQNQETQYFGPGTRLLVL.

This CDR3 is CASSSPSSGRALISTDTQYF. The CDR3 nucleotides read TGTGCCAGCAGTTCCCCGTCTAGCGGGAGGGCCCTCATTAGCACAGATACGCAGTATTTT. The rearrangement joins TRBV28 to TRBJ2-3; 12 bases line up with TRBD2. J gave up 0 bases and V 4 bases, and 14 bases lay outside the gene matches. Germline V gene sequence: CDR1 MDHEN, CDR2 SYDVKM. The CDR3 contains 20 residues.

The gene calls are TRBV4-2 and TRBJ2-3; D is unclear. The germline gives CDR1 LGHNA, CDR2 YNFKEQ. V dropped 3 bases and J dropped 8 bases, with 6 bases sitting between them. This CDR3 comprises 11 residues. CDR3 nucleotides: TGTGCCAGCAGCCAGGGCACTACGCAGTATTTT. Encoded protein: CASSQGTTQYF.

The chain has TRBV6-5 and TRBJ1-2; 8 nucleotides match TRBD1. With 5 bases clipped from V and 4 bases from J, the junction kept 3 bases outside the gene matches. Germline assignment: CDR1 MNHEY and CDR2 SVGAGI. This CDR3 has 13 residues. CDR3 DNA: TGTGCCAGCAGTCCGACAGGGGCCTATGGCTACACCTTC. It codes for CASSPTGAYGYTF.

This clone appeared once. The V call is TRBV2, the J call TRBJ2-3, with 7 bases lining up with TRBD1. The CDR3 has 14 residues. V was pared by 6 bases and J by 3 bases, with 6 bases of the junction left unmatched. Germline CDR1 and CDR2: SNHLY and FYNNEI. CDR3: CASSARGRTDTQYF. The DNA for the CDR3 is TGTGCCAGCAGCGCGAGGGGGCGGACAGATACGCAGTATTTT.

Concerning this clone: Other DNA sequences within the sample encode an identical CDR3. The genes are TRBV7-2 and TRBJ2-7; TRBD1 agrees at 9 bases. Per germline, CDR1 SGHTA and CDR2 FQGNSA. CDR3 length equals 14 residues. The trim removed 5 bases at V and 2 bases at J, leaving 4 bases unmatched. CDR3 residues: CASSPRQGAYEQYF. Written as DNA, the CDR3 is TGTGCCAGCAGCCCAAGACAGGGGGCCTACGAGCAGTACTTC. The full variable domain, with the rest looked up from reference TRBV7-2 and TRBJ2-7, is GAGVSQSPSNKVTEKGKDVELRCDPISGHTALYWYRQSLGQGLEFLIYFQGNSAPDKSGLPSDRFSAERTGGSVSTLTIQRTQQEDSAVYLCASSPRQGAYEQYFGPGTRLTVT.

The chain uses TRBV19 and TRBJ1-4; D is possibly TRBD1 (5 bases). The V gene's germline CDR1 is LNHDA and CDR2 SQIVND (reference sequence). CDR3 length: 15 residues. V gave up 3 bases and J gave up 8 bases, with 16 bases separating them. The CDR3 here is CASSIYAGTAEKLFF. The CDR3 DNA follows: TGTGCCAGTAGTATTTATGCTGGGACCGCGGAAAAACTGTTTTTT.

The chain links TRBV7-2 to TRBJ1-1; D is uncertain. The germline V and J ends were trimmed by 5 bases and 4 bases, with 8 bases remaining between them. This CDR3 contains 12 residues. Germline loops: CDR1 SGHTA, CDR2 FQGNSA. CDR3 DNA sequence: TGTGCCAGCAGCCGTGACGGCACTGAAGCTTTCTTT. Protein sequence: CASSRDGTEAFF.

The chain is built from TRBV28 and TRBJ1-2; no clear D gene. Germline V gene sequence: CDR1 MDHEN, CDR2 SYDVKM. V gave up 7 bases and J gave up 4 bases, with 16 bases separating them. The CDR3 loop spans 14 amino acids. CDR3 region: CASTKTRTVYGYTF. CDR3 nucleotides: TGTGCCAGCACCAAAACCCGGACGGTCTATGGCTACACCTTC.

V and J are TRBV7-8 and TRBJ2-1; possibly TRBD1 for D (6 bases). The CDR3 contains 14 residues. Germline CDR1 is SGHVS and CDR2 is FQNEAQ. The ends were cut back, 5 bases at V and 4 bases at J, with 12 bases in the middle. CDR3 sequence (DNA): TGTGCCAGCAGCGGAGGTGGGACATACAATGAGCAGTTCTTC. It codes for CASSGGGTYNEQFF.

The rearrangement joins TRBV15 to TRBJ2-7; TRBD1 matches at 8 bases. Germline V CDR1 and CDR2: LNHNV, YYDKDF (reference sequence). Trimming cost V 2 bases and J 7 bases; bases outside gene matches: 10. This CDR3 spans 15 amino acids. Here the CDR3 reads CATSRQTRGLLEQYF. As DNA, the CDR3 is TGTGCCACCAGCAGACAAACCAGGGGGCTCTTGGAGCAGTACTTC.

The chain joins TRBV30 to TRBJ2-1; TRBD2 aligns across 7 bases. The V segment lost 0 bases and the J segment 5 bases; nucleotides outside the gene matches: 7. The CDR3 loop spans 15 amino acids. From germline, CDR1 is GTSNPN and CDR2 SVGIG (reference sequence). The CDR3 sequence: CAWSVGLAENNEQFF. The CDR3 DNA reads as TGTGCCTGGAGTGTTGGCCTAGCGGAAAACAATGAGCAGTTCTTC.

In DNA, the CDR3 is TGTGCCAGCAGCCTGCTCCAGGGGATTTGGACTAATGAAAAACTGTTTTTT. Translating it yields CASSLLQGIWTNEKLFF. V is TRBV28 and J is TRBJ1-4, with TRBD1 as a possible D gene (6 bases). Germline V CDR1 and CDR2: MDHEN, SYDVKM. The CDR3 has 17 amino acids. Trimming pared 6 bases from V and 2 bases from J, leaving 19 bases between.

The V and J genes are TRBV7-8 and TRBJ1-1, with 9 positions matching TRBD1. CDR1 is SGHVS, CDR2 FQNEAQ, per germline. The CDR3 is made up of 14 amino acids. V trimming: 5 bases; J trimming: 2 bases; junction bases outside the gene matches: 3. CDR3 bases: TGTGCCAGCAGCATGGGACAGGGCAACACTGAAGCTTTCTTT. Protein: CASSMGQGNTEAFF.

The rearrangement joins TRBV14 to TRBJ2-7; tentative D call: TRBD2 (6 bases). Trimming stripped 1 base from V and 6 bases from J, with 13 bases between. Germline loops: CDR1 SGHDN, CDR2 FVKESK. The CDR3 spans 14 residues. CDR3 region: CASSQAAGKSEQYF. CDR3 sequence (DNA): TGTGCCAGCAGCCAAGCTGCGGGGAAAAGCGAGCAGTACTTC.

The gene calls are TRBV10-3 and TRBJ2-2; 7 positions match TRBD1. V gave up 7 bases and J gave up 5 bases; unmatched junction bases: 1. This CDR3 contains 12 residues. CDR1 ENHRY and CDR2 SYGVKD come from the germline V gene. CDR3 sequence (DNA): TGTGCCATCACAGGGGGAACCGGGGAGCTGTTTTTT. This encodes CAITGGTGELFF.

The V call is TRBV18, the J call TRBJ1-1; D not resolved. This CDR3 region has 16 residues. V was shortened by 3 bases and J by 3 bases, with 17 bases between the two germline ends. The germline gives CDR1 KGHSH, CDR2 LQKENI. The DNA of the CDR3 is TGTGCCAGCTCACCGCTCCTGGGGTTTGCGGACACTGAAGCTTTCTTT. It specifies CASSPLLGFADTEAFF. Filled out from reference TRBV18 and TRBJ1-1, the complete variable domain reads NAGVMQNPRHLVRRRGQEARLRCSPMKGHSHVYWYRQLPEEGLKFMVYLQKENIIDESGMPKERFSAEFPKEGPSILRIQQVVRGDSAAYFCASSPLLGFADTEAFFGQGTRLTVV.

The J gene is TRBJ2-1, the V gene TRBV28; unclear D gene. The CDR3 contains 16 residues. Germline V gene data show CDR1 as MDHEN and CDR2 as SYDVKM. V was trimmed by 10 bases and J by 0 bases, leaving 19 bases between them. DNA of the CDR3: TGTGCCACCGAAGCGCAGACCTCCAGCTCCTACAATGAGCAGTTCTTC. Amino acid sequence: CATEAQTSSSYNEQFF. Complete variable domain (other parts from reference TRBV28 and TRBJ2-1): DVKVTQSSRYLVKRTGEKVFLECVQDMDHENMFWYRQDPGLGLRLIYFSYDVKMKEKGDIPEGYSVSREKKERFSLILESASTNQTSMYLCATEAQTSSSYNEQFFGPGTRLTVL.

Turning to this clone: The same CDR3 can be traced to other DNA sequences in this sample. This chain uses TRBV5-1 with TRBJ1-4; 9 bases are shared with TRBD1. V was pared by 8 bases and J by 3 bases, with 2 bases of the junction left unmatched. The CDR3 covers 13 residues. The germline CDR1 and CDR2 sequences are SGHRS and YFSETQ. The CDR3 is CASGTGPNEKLFF. Written as DNA, the CDR3 is TGCGCCAGTGGGACAGGGCCTAATGAAAAACTGTTTTTT.